Only a few counts were recorded for the clone carrying this T cell receptor (beta chain). Its antigen remains unidentified. The data were obtained in a study of T-cell reconstitution after alpha-beta-depleted transplantation in children. Preparation of the TCRbeta library involved a method that used unique molecular identifiers. TCRdb reprocessed the PCR reads with MiXCR, giving one entry per CDR3 protein. The table records some 440,000 distinct CDR3 sequences, roughly 16% of them present only once. This CDR3 contains 15 residues. Germline CDR1 SGHNT, CDR2 YYREEE (reference sequence). The V and J ends lost 1 base and 0 bases respectively, with 10 bases between them. Regarding the study as a whole: The origin of alpha-beta T cells about two months after transplant was reportedly several hundred expanded graft clones. At the one-year point after transplant, T-cell counts and TCRbeta diversity were found to come mostly from T cells that had been newly produced. Some patients owed their high day-60 TCRbeta diversity to surviving recipient T cells and thymic progenitors.

The sequencing used PBMCs, mostly from graft donor cells, collected 360 days after TCRalphabeta/CD19-depleted stem cell transplant. The receptor was isolated from a boy under two years old who had a stem cell transplant for Wiskott-Aldrich syndrome, so the T cells may come from the graft donor. The rearrangement joins TRBV5-4 to TRBJ2-5; the D is unclear. The CDR3 is CASSLSQVYQETQYF. DNA for the CDR3: TGTGCCAGCAGCTTGAGTCAGGTCTACCAAGAGACCCAGTACTTC. Looking up the rest from reference TRBV5-4 and TRBJ2-5 gives the full variable domain: ETGVTQSPTHLIKTRGQQVTLRCSSQSGHNTVSWYQQALGQGPQFIFQYYREEENGRGNFPPRFSGLQFPNYSSELNVNALELDDSALYLCASSLSQVYQETQYFGPGTRLLVL.